This TCR beta chain was sequenced in a study of T cells in Graves' hyperthyroidism and ophthalmopathy. Regions amplified from RNA transcripts were the TCR beta CDR3 regions. A set of HTBI primers served as the primers for a first-round RT-PCR of the TCR CDR3. From the multiplex PCR reads, TCRdb called clonotypes with MiXCR, one entry per CDR3 protein. The sample lists some 580,000 distinct CDR3 sequences; roughly 16% were seen once. Trimming removed 1 base at V and 5 bases at J, with 9 bases between. This CDR3 contains 14 residues. Germline lookup yields CDR1 MNHEY and CDR2 SMNVEV (reference sequence). This clonotype was seen repeatedly, ten times or more.

The TCR comes from a woman between 35 and 50 years old with Graves' ophthalmopathy. J is TRBJ2-1 and V is TRBV27; D perhaps matches TRBD1 (5 bases). Source material: blood. The CDR3 sequence is CASSLFDSDNEQFF. DNA of the CDR3: TGTGCCAGCAGTTTATTCGACAGCGACAATGAGCAGTTCTTC.